The 19 T cell receptor beta chains below were found in one sample sequenced in a study of regulatory T cells in long-lasting Graves disease. Time point specified: newly diagnosed GD, antithyroid drugs for less than 3 months. Researchers made the TCR library from RNA that was extracted from PBMCs. Through Arm-PCR of CDR3 regions and iRepertoire HTBI primers, TCR beta libraries were built. A single record per CDR3 protein comes from TCRdb applying MiXCR to the multiplex PCR reads. The sample shows 390,000 or so distinct CDR3 sequences, about an eighth of them seen only once. The same data also contributed to another study, on T cells in Graves' hyperthyroidism and ophthalmopathy.

This sample comprised peripheral blood mononuclear cells (PBMCs), obtained at new diagnosis, from a patient treated with antithyroid drugs. The receptors derive from a woman aged 18-29 years with Graves disease.

This clonotype was observed many times. V gene TRBV29-1 combines with J gene TRBJ2-7; 7 nucleotides agree with TRBD1. This CDR3 has 13 residues. CDR1 is SQVTM, CDR2 ANQGSEA, per germline. V dropped 4 bases and J dropped 1; count of bases not matched to a gene: 4. The chain's CDR3 is CSVVQTGSYEQYF. CDR3 in DNA: TGCAGCGTTGTACAGACAGGGTCCTACGAGCAGTACTTC.

This clonotype was detected many times. This chain uses TRBV28 with TRBJ2-7; TRBD2 matches at 13 bases. The J segment lost 0 bases and the V segment lost 3 bases, leaving 8 bases of the junction unmatched. Per germline, CDR1 MDHEN and CDR2 SYDVKM. The CDR3 extends over 18 amino acids. CDR3 region: CASSFPGLAGLSSYEQYF. DNA of the CDR3: TGTGCCAGCAGTTTCCCGGGACTAGCGGGACTAAGCTCCTACGAGCAGTACTTC.

This sequence joins TRBV4-1 and TRBJ2-7; 8 positions agree with TRBD2. V gave up 0 bases and J gave up 6 bases; unmatched junction bases: 16. The germline CDR1 and CDR2 sequences are MGHRA and YSYEKL. The CDR3 covers 18 residues. CDR3 bases: TGCGCCAGCAGCCAAGATCTGCTGCGCGGGAGGCTCTCCCGCGAGCAGTACTTC. Translated, it gives CASSQDLLRGRLSREQYF.

This clonotype came up many times. J is TRBJ2-2 and V is TRBV7-6; 7 nucleotides match TRBD2. Losses at the gene ends were 3 bases for V and 5 bases for J; bases not matched to a gene: 9. The CDR3 spans 16 residues. Looked up from germline, CDR1 is SGHVS and CDR2 is FNYEAQ. Here the CDR3 DNA reads TGTGCCAGCAGCTTTAGCGGGCCCCCCAGAACCGGGGAGCTGTTTTTT. It encodes CASSFSGPPRTGELFF. Full variable domain (outside the CDR3, taken from reference TRBV7-6 and TRBJ2-2): GAGVSQSPRYKVTKRGQDVALRCDPISGHVSLYWYRQALGQGPEFLTYFNYEAQQDKSGLPNDRFSAERPEGSISTLTIQRTEQRDSAMYRCASSFSGPPRTGELFFGEGSRLTVL.

This clonotype was detected a few times. The chain employs TRBV7-2 and TRBJ1-6; 8 bases agree with TRBD1. With V trimmed by 6 bases and J by 4 bases, 8 bases remained unmatched. Germline CDR1 is SGHTA and CDR2 is FQGNSA. The CDR3 consists of 16 residues. The CDR3 DNA reads as TGTGCCAGCAGGCAAATACAGGGGGTTTATAATTCACCCCTCCACTTT. Protein product: CASRQIQGVYNSPLHF.

The sample holds many counts of this clonotype. This chain links TRBV2 with TRBJ2-1; no clear D. The germline gives CDR1 SNHLY, CDR2 FYNNEI. This CDR3 is built from 12 residues. The V end lost 4 bases, the J end lost 6 bases, and 7 bases lay between the germline ends. The CDR3 sequence: CASSGRVNEQFF. The CDR3 nucleotides are TGTGCCAGCAGTGGCCGAGTCAATGAGCAGTTCTTC.

This clonotype showed up just a few times. The chain uses TRBV10-3 and TRBJ1-1; D is undetermined. CDR1 and CDR2 from the germline V gene are ENHRY and SYGVKD. V lost 2 bases and J lost 2, with 6 bases in between. The CDR3 is 13 amino acids. The CDR3 region is CAISETANTEAFF. The CDR3, as DNA: TGTGCCATCAGTGAGACGGCCAACACTGAAGCTTTCTTT.

This clonotype was recorded many times. The rearrangement joins TRBV7-2 to TRBJ2-3; D remains ambiguous. The V end was cut by 5 bases, the J end by 5 bases, with 11 bases between. Germline CDR1 SGHTA, CDR2 FQGNSA. The CDR3 length is 13 residues. The CDR3 DNA follows: TGTGCCAGCAGCGTATGGGTGGAAGATACGCAGTATTTT. Protein sequence: CASSVWVEDTQYF. The entire variable domain, with the rest obtained from reference TRBV7-2 and TRBJ2-3, is as follows: GAGVSQSPSNKVTEKGKDVELRCDPISGHTALYWYRQSLGQGLEFLIYFQGNSAPDKSGLPSDRFSAERTGGSVSTLTIQRTQQEDSAVYLCASSVWVEDTQYFGPGTRLTVL.

Many counts were recorded for this clonotype. The chain links TRBV7-2 to TRBJ2-2; 8 nucleotides match TRBD1. This CDR3 region has 20 residues. Germline CDR1 reads SGHTA; CDR2 reads FQGNSA. The J segment lost 5 bases and the V segment lost 2 bases, leaving 19 bases of the junction unmatched. Here the CDR3 reads CASSLRGAGGVIFVTGELFF. The CDR3 nucleotides are TGTGCCAGCAGCTTAAGAGGCGCAGGGGGCGTTATTTTTGTGACCGGGGAGCTGTTTTTT.

The chain links TRBV29-1 to TRBJ1-1, with unresolved D. V was shortened by 7 bases and J by 2 bases, with 11 bases between the two germline ends. The CDR3 length is 12 residues. Germline V lookup: CDR1 SQVTM, CDR2 ANQGSEA. CDR3 amino acids: CSGAPPNTEAFF. CDR3 nucleotide sequence: TGCAGCGGAGCCCCCCCAAACACTGAAGCTTTCTTT.

This clonotype was observed many times. This sequence joins TRBV11-2 and TRBJ2-5, with 9 bases matching TRBD2. Germline CDR1 SGHAT, CDR2 FQNNGV. This CDR3 is 15 amino acids long. Trimming at V came to 5 bases and at J to 5 bases, leaving 9 bases not matched to a gene. The CDR3 spells CASSGRLAEGETQYF. DNA for the CDR3: TGTGCCAGCAGCGGCAGACTAGCGGAGGGGGAGACCCAGTACTTC.

This clonotype was counted a few times. The V and J genes are TRBV29-1 and TRBJ1-6; unclear D gene. Per the germline V gene, CDR1 is SQVTM and CDR2 is ANQGSEA. CDR3 size: 13 residues. The germline V and J ends were trimmed by 4 bases and 8 bases, with 12 bases remaining between them. CDR3 region: CSVGSSAYSPLHF. In DNA form, the CDR3 reads TGCAGCGTTGGTTCCTCGGCCTATTCACCCCTCCACTTT.

This clonotype was detected ten times or more. The chain has TRBV7-2 and TRBJ2-1; D gene ambiguous. V was cut by 4 bases and J by 6 bases, with 16 bases left in between. The CDR3 runs 15 residues. Germline lookup yields CDR1 SGHTA and CDR2 FQGNSA. The CDR3 region has the DNA TGTGCCAGCAGCTCCAGTAGGACCCCCCTCAATGAGCAGTTCTTC. It codes for CASSSSRTPLNEQFF.

Notes on this clonotype: The junction departs from the called germline gene at one end, perhaps through a read error. This chain joins TRBV28 and TRBJ1-1; D unresolved. Germline lookup yields CDR1 MDHEN and CDR2 SYDVKM. This CDR3 region has 18 residues. CDR3 nucleotides: TGTGCCAGCAGTTTATTACAAAGGATCGGAAATAAGAACACTGGAGCTTTCTTT. As protein: CASSLLQRIGNKNTGAFF. The full variable domain, in which reference TRBV28 and TRBJ1-1 provide the parts outside the CDR3, is DVKVTQSSRYLVKRTGEKVFLECVQDMDHENMFWYRQDPGLGLRLIYFSYDVKMKEKGDIPEGYSVSREKKERFSLILESASTNQTSMYLCASSLLQRIGNKNTGAFFGQGTRLTVV.

The V gene is TRBV6-2 or TRBV6-3, the J gene TRBJ2-1, with unresolved D. The ends were cut back, 7 bases at V and 6 bases at J, with 10 bases in the middle. This CDR3 region has 12 residues. Germline CDR1 MNHEY, CDR2 SVGEGT. The CDR3 here is CASIGVGNEQFF. The CDR3 coding sequence is TGTGCCAGCATAGGTGTTGGCAATGAGCAGTTCTTC.

This clonotype was seen many times. The rearrangement uses TRBV6-5 and TRBJ1-2; 8 nucleotides line up with TRBD1. The CDR3 covers 14 residues. With 2 bases clipped from V and 4 bases from J, the junction kept 3 bases outside the gene matches. CDR1 is MNHEY and CDR2 is SVGAGI in the germline V gene. The CDR3 nucleotides are TGTGCCAGCAGTTACCAGGACAGGGCCTATGGCTACACCTTC. The encoded protein is CASSYQDRAYGYTF.

This clonotype appeared many times. The V and J genes are TRBV7-2 and TRBJ2-3, with D perhaps TRBD1 or TRBD2 (5 bases each). CDR1 and CDR2 (germline): SGHTA, FQGNSA. The CDR3 loop spans 16 amino acids. With 4 bases removed from V and 2 bases from J, the gap between germline ends came to 16 bases. CDR3 in amino acids: CASSSGRVGSTDTQYF. The CDR3 nucleotides read TGTGCCAGCAGCTCGGGACGAGTTGGGTCCACAGATACGCAGTATTTT.

The chain uses TRBV7-3 and TRBJ2-1; 9 bases map to TRBD1. The CDR3 runs to 15 residues. CDR1 is SGHTA, CDR2 FQGTGA, per germline. After removal of 8 bases from V and 4 bases from J, the junction contained 9 bases not matched to a gene. The chain's CDR3 is CASGGPGQGYNEQFF. Here the CDR3 DNA reads TGTGCCAGCGGGGGACCGGGACAGGGTTACAATGAGCAGTTCTTC.

This clonotype was observed at least ten times. The J gene is TRBJ1-2, the V gene TRBV7-9; D ambiguous. The germline CDR1 and CDR2 sequences are SEHNR and FQNEAQ (reference sequence). There are 16 residues in the CDR3. V lost 3 bases, J lost 6 bases, and 20 bases lay in between. The CDR3 nucleotides are TGTGCCAGCAGCTTCTTAGCGGGCGAGAGGAGAAATGGCTACACCTTC. Residues: CASSFLAGERRNGYTF.